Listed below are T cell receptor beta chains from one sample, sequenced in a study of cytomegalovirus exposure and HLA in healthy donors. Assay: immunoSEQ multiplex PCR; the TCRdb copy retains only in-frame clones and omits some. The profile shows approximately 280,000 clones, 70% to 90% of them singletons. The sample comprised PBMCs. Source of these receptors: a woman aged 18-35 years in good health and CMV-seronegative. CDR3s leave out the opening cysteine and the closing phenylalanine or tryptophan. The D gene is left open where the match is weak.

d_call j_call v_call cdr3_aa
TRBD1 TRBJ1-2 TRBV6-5 ASSLVTGGKYGYT
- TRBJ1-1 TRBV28 ASSSYPGVLGTEAF
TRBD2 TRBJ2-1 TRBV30 AWNGLAGGDEQF
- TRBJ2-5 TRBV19 ASSGIQETQY
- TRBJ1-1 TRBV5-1 ASSWAGNTEAF
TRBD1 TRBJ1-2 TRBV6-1 ASSETGTGYGYT
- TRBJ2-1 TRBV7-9 ASSLVTGNNEQF
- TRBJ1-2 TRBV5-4 ASSLGGHGANYGYT
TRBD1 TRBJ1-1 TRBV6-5 ASSDRGETEAF
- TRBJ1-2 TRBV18 ASSPTVEVPHT
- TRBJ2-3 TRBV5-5 ASRGTRGEGSTDTQY
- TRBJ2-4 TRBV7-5 ARSSRDSSLAKNIQY
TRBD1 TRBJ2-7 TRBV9 ASSLSGDRFDEQY
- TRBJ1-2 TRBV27 ASSPQGNYGYT
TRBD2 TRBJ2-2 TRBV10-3 AISGTSDSTGELF
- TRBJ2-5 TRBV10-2 ASSEIRGRRETQY
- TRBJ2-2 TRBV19 ASSITGQYTGELF
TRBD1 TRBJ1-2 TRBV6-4 ASSGDRGLRTNYGYT
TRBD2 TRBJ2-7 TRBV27 ASSSSGTSGVEQY
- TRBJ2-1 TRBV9 ASSVVLGGEQF
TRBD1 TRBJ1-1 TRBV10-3 AISPTGIAEAF
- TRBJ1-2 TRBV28 ASGLGQ
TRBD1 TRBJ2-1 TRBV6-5 ASSYEGAYNEQF
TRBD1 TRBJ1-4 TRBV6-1 ALDRGTTNEKLF
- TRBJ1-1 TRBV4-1 ASAVGRKNTEAF
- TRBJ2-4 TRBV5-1 ASSFGEAKNIQY
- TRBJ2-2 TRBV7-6 ASSPRILPTGELF
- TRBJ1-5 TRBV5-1 ASSLAGLNQPQH
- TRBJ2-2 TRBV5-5 ASSLEGKGAGELF
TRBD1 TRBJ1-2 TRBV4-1 ASSQHDAGQGVYGYT
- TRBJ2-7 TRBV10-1 ASILLVEQY
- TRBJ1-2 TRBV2 ASSRVPGTNYGYT
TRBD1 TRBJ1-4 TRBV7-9 ASSSYMTGGEKLF
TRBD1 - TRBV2 ASSEGQPWGEQY
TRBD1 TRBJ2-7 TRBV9 ASSAKQGNQYEQY
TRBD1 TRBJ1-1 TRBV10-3 AISEGQGLTF
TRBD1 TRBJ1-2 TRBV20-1 SALQGPGYT
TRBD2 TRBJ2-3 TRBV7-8 ASGRLAGGLDTQY
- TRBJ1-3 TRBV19 ASSPSQWGNTIY
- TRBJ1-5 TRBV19 ASSTRVFNQPQH
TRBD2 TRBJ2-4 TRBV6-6 ASIPGLAGGYIQY
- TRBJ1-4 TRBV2 ASRYWQPETTNEKLF
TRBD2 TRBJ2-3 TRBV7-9 ASSQGGLAGGITDTQY
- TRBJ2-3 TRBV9 ASSVAGGGADTQY
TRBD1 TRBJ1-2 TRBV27 ASAGTAYGYT
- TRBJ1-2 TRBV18 ASSPPGREVYGYT
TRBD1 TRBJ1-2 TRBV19 ASKGPGQGLSYGYT
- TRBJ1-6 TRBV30 AWSTPVGAVNSPLH
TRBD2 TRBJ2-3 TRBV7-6 ASSPGGGAIDTQY
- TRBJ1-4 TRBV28 ASRAGQALEKLF
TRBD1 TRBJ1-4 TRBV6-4 ASSAGTGGKLF
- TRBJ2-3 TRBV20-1 SARSDTQY
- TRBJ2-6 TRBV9 ASSVSPSSGANVLT
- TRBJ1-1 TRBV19 ASSNPPGEAF
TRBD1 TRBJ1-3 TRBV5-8 ASSPRDRERNTIY
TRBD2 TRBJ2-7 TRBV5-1 ASSLLGGSSYEQY
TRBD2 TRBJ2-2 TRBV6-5 ASILLSSGGGELF
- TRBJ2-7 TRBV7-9 ASSRSGSPNEQY
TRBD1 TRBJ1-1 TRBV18 ASSLTGGTEAF